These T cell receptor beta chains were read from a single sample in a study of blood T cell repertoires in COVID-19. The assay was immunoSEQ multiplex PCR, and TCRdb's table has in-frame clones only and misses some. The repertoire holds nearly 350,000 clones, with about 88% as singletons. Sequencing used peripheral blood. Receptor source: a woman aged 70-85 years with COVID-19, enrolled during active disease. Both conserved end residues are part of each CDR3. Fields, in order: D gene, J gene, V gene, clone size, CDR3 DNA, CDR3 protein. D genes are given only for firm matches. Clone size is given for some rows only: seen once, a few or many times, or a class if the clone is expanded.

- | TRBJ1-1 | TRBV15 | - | TGTGCCACCGGAAATTTACCAGGGACTGAAGCTTTCTTT | CATGNLPGTEAFF
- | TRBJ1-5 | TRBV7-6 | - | TGTGCCAGCAGCTTATACGGATTCGGGCAGCCCCAGCATTTT | CASSLYGFGQPQHF
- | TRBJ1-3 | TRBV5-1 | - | TGCGCCAGCAGCTTCCCCCGGGACACTGATTACTCCTCTGGAAACACCATATATTTT | CASSFPRDTDYSSGNTIYF
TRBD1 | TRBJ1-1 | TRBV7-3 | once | TGTGCCAGCAGCTTGACAGGGGAGACTGAAGCTTTCTTT | CASSLTGETEAFF
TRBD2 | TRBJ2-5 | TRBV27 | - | TGTGCCAGCAGTTTATCGATTGGGACTAGAGGGGAGACCCAGTACTTC | CASSLSIGTRGETQYF
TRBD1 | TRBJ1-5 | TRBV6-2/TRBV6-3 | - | TGTGCCAGCAGTTACATGCAACAGGGGGCAGGTCAGCCCCAGCATTTT | CASSYMQQGAGQPQHF
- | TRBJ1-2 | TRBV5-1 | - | TGCGCCAGCAGCTCCCCGCCGGGGAGCTATGGCTACACCTTC | CASSSPPGSYGYTF
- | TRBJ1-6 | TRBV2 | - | TGTGCCAGCAATTTACAGGGAACCATCAATTCACCCCTCCACTTT | CASNLQGTINSPLHF
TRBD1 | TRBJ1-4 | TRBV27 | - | TGTGCCAGCAGTCCGACAGGGTTTGCAACTAATGAAAAACTGTTTTTT | CASSPTGFATNEKLFF
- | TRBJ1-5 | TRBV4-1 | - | TGCGCCAGCAGCCAAGGGCAGAATCAGCCCCAGCATTTT | CASSQGQNQPQHF
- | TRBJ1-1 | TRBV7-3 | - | TGTGCCAGCAGCCCACAGGCCGGACACACTGAAGCTTTCTTT | CASSPQAGHTEAFF
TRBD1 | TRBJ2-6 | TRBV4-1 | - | TGCGCCAGCAGACGAGGACAGGCATACAACTCTGGGGCCAACGTCCTGACTTTC | CASRRGQAYNSGANVLTF
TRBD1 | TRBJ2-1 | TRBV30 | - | TGTGCCGGAACAGGGGGCGATTATTACAATGAGCAGTTCTTC | CAGTGGDYYNEQFF
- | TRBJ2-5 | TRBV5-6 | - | TGTGCCAGCAGCTTGGCCGGGACCCAGTACTTC | CASSLAGTQYF